Given below is one TCR beta chain in context. This clonotype was seen a few times. It has no known antigen specificity. The record has no base qualities; no much larger clone is one base away. To prepare the library, 5' RACE was applied. These reads were obtained on an Illumina HiSeq 2000. A universal primer binding site was added through template switching, and the final cDNA carried a unique molecular identifier so that TCR cDNA molecules could be counted accurately. First-strand cDNA for TCR alpha and beta chains was synthesized from specific primers in the conserved constant-segment region. To control for contamination, every cDNA library carried two barcodes: a SMART-Mk sample barcode plus Illumina barcodes. TruSeq adapter sequences and Illumina sample barcodes were added in two successive PCR steps. The Illumina HiSeq platform was used with custom primers to sequence TCR alpha and beta cDNA libraries. In the paper's pipeline: MiGEC processed the raw reads to extract unique molecular identifiers, while MiXCR was used to determine the CDR3 positions. For each individual, recombination models were inferred using an EM algorithm with the repgenHMM and IGoR tools. Shared clonotypes were analyzed with the tcR package in R, and sharing was normalized by the product of cloneset sizes. Out-of-frame nonproductive sequences were analyzed to study raw recombination free of thymic and clonal selection effects. The public sequencing data were trimmed at Q25 with fastp and processed into clonotypes with MiXCR by TCRdb, which kept only in-frame beta chains. Each CDR3 protein gets just one entry, which takes the most common genes and DNA from the rows behind it. These V and J calls derive from TCRdb rather than the authors' analysis. This sample lists about 460,000 distinct CDR3 sequences; more than 13% were detected once. The ten most abundant clones make up 0.5% to 0.65% of the sample.

This specimen belongs to a study of identical twins (dated by TCRdb to 2016 to 2017). Regarding the study in general: To test whether fetal clonotypes persist, this study deep-sequenced TCR alpha and beta repertoires from monozygotic twins, from unrelated adults of various ages, and from cord blood. To rule out contamination, replicate twin experiments were performed at different times with different library preparation protocols. The paper's findings and limits, for the study overall: The excess sharing between twins in beta out-of-frame sequences was weaker because fewer shared sequences reduced the signal-to-noise ratio. Abundant cord blood beta clonotypes had fewer insertions, young adult naive repertoires showed a similar but weaker trend, and memory repertoires showed no such trend. In monozygotic twins, recombination models systematically underestimated out-of-frame TCR alpha sharing, but the models matched the sharing seen between unrelated individuals. Conclusions relied on cross-sectional statistical analysis, since the same donors could not be followed over many years. Invariant T cells such as MAIT and iNKT could partly confound zero-insertion analyses, though diverse VJ usage argued against this for most clonotypes. Compared with coincidental sharing between unrelated individuals, an excess of low generation-probability sequences was observed among out-of-frame TCR alpha sequences shared between twins.

Every donor was a healthy Caucasian. The twin cohort consisted of three pairs of female monozygotic twins, all aged roughly 18 to 29 years. Positive isolation kits from Invitrogen were used to isolate CD4+ and CD8+ T cell populations. This sample was shared with a second study, whose subject was yellow fever vaccine responses in identical twins. In that second paper, the authors write: According to the authors, in identical twins the way T cells responded to vaccination appeared partly convergent and partly personalized. In identical twins, the study followed T cell clones that responded to the vaccine with precision.

Sequencing was carried out using CD4+ T cells sorted from blood. This receptor was obtained from a woman in her late teens or twenties in good health.

The nucleotide sequence reads as follows: TGTGCCTTGCTGGAGCTAACTAATGAAAAACTGTTTTTT. It specifies CALLELTNEKLFF. Recombination joined TRBV30 with TRBJ1-4, with the D gene call left open. V sheds 7 bases and J sheds 1 base, leaving 10 bases between their ends. Sequences GTSNPN (CDR1) and SVGIG (CDR2) are obtained from the germline V gene (reference sequence). Including cysteine and phenylalanine, the CDR3 has 13 amino acids. Only the CDR3 portion is preserved as DNA: 39 bases, with reading frame beginning at the first base.